These T cell receptor beta chains were read from a single sample in a study of blood T cell repertoires in COVID-19. The data were produced by immunoSEQ multiplex PCR, yet TCRdb's version contains in-frame clones alone and is incomplete. The sample lists about 260,000 clones; around nine tenths were seen once. What was sequenced was peripheral blood. The origin of the receptors is a woman aged 25 to 39 with COVID-19, enrolled during active disease. The CDR3 runs from the conserved cysteine through the conserved F or W. Each record gives: J gene, D gene, V gene, CDR3 protein. A D gene is named only where the DNA matches it firmly.

j_call: TRBJ2-5; d_call: NA; v_call: TRBV5-4; cdr3_aa: CASSRNQETQYF
j_call: TRBJ1-1; d_call: NA; v_call: TRBV10-3; cdr3_aa: CAISEVGVTEAFF
j_call: TRBJ2-7; d_call: NA; v_call: TRBV6-5; cdr3_aa: CASRTPRGSYEQYF
j_call: TRBJ2-3; d_call: TRBD2; v_call: TRBV5-1; cdr3_aa: CASRFSGVTQYF
j_call: TRBJ2-5; d_call: NA; v_call: TRBV6-5; cdr3_aa: CASSPTGRETQYF
j_call: TRBJ2-1; d_call: NA; v_call: TRBV30; cdr3_aa: CAWNAAGGSYNEQFF
j_call: TRBJ1-5; d_call: NA; v_call: TRBV29-1; cdr3_aa: CSVEEGGRGQPQHF
j_call: TRBJ1-3; d_call: NA; v_call: TRBV11-2; cdr3_aa: CASSLGRSAGNTIYF
j_call: TRBJ2-2; d_call: NA; v_call: TRBV28; cdr3_aa: CASLRQTNTGELFF
j_call: TRBJ2-1; d_call: NA; v_call: TRBV28; cdr3_aa: CASSLAEVYNEQFF
j_call: TRBJ2-7; d_call: NA; v_call: TRBV11-2; cdr3_aa: CASSLGHGQGWYEQYF
j_call: TRBJ2-1; d_call: TRBD2; v_call: TRBV2; cdr3_aa: CASSRLAFYNEQFF
j_call: TRBJ1-1; d_call: NA; v_call: TRBV25-1; cdr3_aa: CASSELAGLGTEAFF
j_call: TRBJ2-7; d_call: NA; v_call: TRBV6-5; cdr3_aa: CASSYGGASYEQYF
j_call: TRBJ1-2; d_call: NA; v_call: TRBV28; cdr3_aa: CASSSDSIYGYTF
j_call: TRBJ1-1; d_call: NA; v_call: TRBV21-1; cdr3_aa: CASRTTGGGVNTEAFF
j_call: TRBJ2-5; d_call: NA; v_call: TRBV19; cdr3_aa: CASSMGREGTQYF
j_call: TRBJ1-2; d_call: NA; v_call: TRBV5-6; cdr3_aa: CASSLTSGGGYTF
j_call: TRBJ1-6; d_call: NA; v_call: TRBV2; cdr3_aa: CASTGRGTYNSPLHF
j_call: TRBJ2-3; d_call: NA; v_call: TRBV6-6; cdr3_aa: CASSYSSRGSGDTQYF
j_call: TRBJ2-1; d_call: TRBD2; v_call: TRBV11-2; cdr3_aa: CASSLSGGRDNEQFF
j_call: TRBJ2-3; d_call: TRBD2; v_call: TRBV5-8; cdr3_aa: CASSPGTSQVDTQYF
j_call: TRBJ1-4; d_call: NA; v_call: TRBV6-5; cdr3_aa: CASSYSPTGINEKLFF
j_call: TRBJ1-5; d_call: NA; v_call: TRBV18; cdr3_aa: CASSPGEQPQHF
j_call: TRBJ1-4; d_call: NA; v_call: TRBV28; cdr3_aa: CASSFLTENEKLFF
j_call: TRBJ1-2; d_call: NA; v_call: TRBV4-1; cdr3_aa: CASSQDGTSDGYTF
j_call: TRBJ1-3; d_call: NA; v_call: TRBV11-3; cdr3_aa: CASSLPTGSSGNTIYF